This TCR beta chain was sequenced for a study of cytomegalovirus exposure and HLA in healthy donors. Study-level information: An early release of data contained around 80 million unique TCRs, which came from HLA-typed donors.

A remark on this clone: What it binds is unknown.

Vbeta (60) and Jbeta (13) primers were used in the PCR. The method was immunoSEQ multiplex PCR; TCRdb's version includes in-frame clones alone and lacks a portion of them. The sample gives 95,000 to 110,000 clones, approximately 84% of which show up once; 2% to 2.5% is in the top ten. Study-level findings and limits: Presence/absence results assume similar sequencing depth per donor, which may not hold. TCR beta chain V- and J-gene trimming was linked, in a later analysis, to a missense variant in DCLRE1C.

The sequencing input was PBMCs. This receptor was obtained from a man aged 25-45 years in good health and CMV-seronegative.

This chain's CDR3 is CASSPLMGRGETQYF. For the CDR3, the DNA is TGTGCCAGCTCACCATTAATGGGGCGTGGGGAGACCCAGTACTTC. The V and J genes are TRBV18 and TRBJ2-5; TRBD1 might be the D (5 bases). The CDR3 is 15 amino acids. Trimming cost V 2 bases and J 5 bases, with 15 bases left between them. Germline loops: CDR1 KGHSH, CDR2 LQKENI. Using reference TRBV18 and TRBJ2-5 for the parts outside the CDR3, the full variable domain is NAGVMQNPRHLVRRRGQEARLRCSPMKGHSHVYWYRQLPEEGLKFMVYLQKENIIDESGMPKERFSAEFPKEGPSILRIQQVVRGDSAAYFCASSPLMGRGETQYFGPGTRLLVL.